This T cell receptor beta chain stems from a study of T-cell reconstitution after alpha-beta-depleted transplantation in children (dated by TCRdb to about 2016). A note on the overall study: Using TCR repertoire profiling, the study quantitatively followed how T-cell immune reconstitution unfolded in children after TCRalphabeta/CD19-depleted allogeneic hematopoietic cell transplantation.

This clonotype was counted ten times or more. Its specific antigen is unknown. Base qualities are missing; no much larger clone stands one base away. To prepare the library, PCR was applied. Sequenced using an Illumina HiSeq 2500. Molecular barcoding was employed in the preparation of TCR libraries, with unique molecular identifiers being used to normalize TCRbeta repertoire quantification. TCRdb reprocessing: public reads trimmed at Q25 with fastp, clones called with MiXCR, in-frame beta chains kept. Every CDR3 protein is listed once, alongside the most common genes and DNA of its rows. Here the sample has about 870,000 distinct CDR3 sequences; about 15% occur a single time. Jointly, the top ten make up just under 5% of the sample. Results and caveats for the whole study, not just this receptor: Over the following months the frequencies of hyperexpanded clones went down, and after one year T-cell counts and TCRbeta diversity were mostly credited to newly produced T cells. About two months after transplant, the apparently early recovery of alphabetaT-cell counts reportedly depended on just several hundred clones that had expanded rapidly and came from non-depleted graft cells. The high TCRbeta diversity at day 60 in some patients was ascribed to recipient T cells and intrathymic progenitors that had survived conditioning.

Reading the label with the study, this specimen's treatment or condition is: allogeneic hematopoietic cell transplantation with graft depleted of TCRalphabeta T cells and CD19 B cells. The transplant recipients were children given TCRalphabeta/CD19-depleted allogeneic hematopoietic cell grafts. The TCR originated in a male patient younger than 18 who had a stem cell transplant for acute lymphoblastic leukemia, so the T cells may come from the graft donor. Specimen: PBMCs, mostly from graft donor cells, collected 360 days after TCRalphabeta/CD19-depleted stem cell transplant.

In nucleotide form, the sequence is TGTGCCAGCAGCCCTCGGACTAGCGGGACCTCCTACGAGCAGTACTTC. This gives the protein CASSPRTSGTSYEQYF. In this chain, TRBV4-2 is recombined with TRBJ2-7; 12 central bases correspond to TRBD2. After removal of 4 bases from V and 0 bases from J, the junction retains 4 bases not matched to a gene. CDR1 and CDR2 were assigned from the germline V gene as LGHNA and YNFKEQ. From the cysteine through the phenylalanine, the CDR3 covers 16 amino acids. The CDR3 DNA has 48 bases and is translated from base 1.